The T cell receptor (beta chain) under discussion was sequenced for a study of T cells in Graves' hyperthyroidism and ophthalmopathy. This clonotype was seen ten or more times. Amplification yielded TCR beta CDR3 regions, with RNA transcripts as the source. With the HTBI primer set, the TCR CDR3 went through a first round of RT-PCR. TCRdb ran MiXCR on the multiplex PCR reads and lists one entry per CDR3 protein. The table records fewer than 350,000 distinct CDR3 sequences, less than 20% of them present only once. Ophthalmopathy patients had Clinical Activity Score at least 3, NOSPECS grade at least 4, duration under 3 months. This sequence originates from a woman between 35 and 50 years old with Graves' ophthalmopathy. The sample comprised blood.

CDR3 loop: CASRPYTGTSSNQPQHF. In DNA, the CDR3 is TGTGCCAGCAGACCCTACACCGGGACGTCAAGCAATCAGCCCCAGCATTTT. The rearrangement links TRBV6-2 or TRBV6-3 to TRBJ1-5; D perhaps matches TRBD1 (5 bases). The CDR3 is 17 amino acids. The ends were cut back, 6 bases at V and 1 base at J, with 19 bases in the middle. CDR1 is MNHEY and CDR2 is SVGEGT in the germline V gene.